Presented here are 27 T cell receptor beta chains from one specimen sequenced in a study of CD8 T cells in ankylosing spondylitis. Study observations and caveats: A motif in TCR beta, a set of several highly homologous variants, appeared characteristic of ankylosing spondylitis blood.

TCRdb independently ran MiXCR on the 5' RACE reads; one entry per CDR3 protein. Counted here are a few hundred thousand distinct CDR3 sequences, around 24% occurring once; the ten biggest clones make up about 16%. Their specific antigens are unknown. The material sequenced was blood, either unsorted or a sorted T cell fraction (not recorded which). Every receptor here comes from a male donor with ankylosing spondylitis.

This clonotype was observed a few times. CDR3 amino acids: CAGSSIPGGPTSINEQFF. CDR3 DNA sequence: TGCGCCGGATCGTCCATTCCAGGGGGACCAACTAGTATCAATGAGCAGTTCTTC. This chain links TRBV5-1 with TRBJ2-1, with 7 bases matching TRBD1. The CDR3 covers 18 residues. Germline CDR1 SGHRS, CDR2 YFSETQ. Unmatched junction bases numbered 25, after V lost 10 bases and J lost 6 bases.

The CDR3 DNA is TGCGCCAGCAGCTCATTCACAGGGGATGAGCAGTTCTTC. Protein product: CASSSFTGDEQFF. V usage is TRBV5-1 and J usage is TRBJ2-1; TRBD1 matches at 7 bases. Trimming cost V 3 bases and J 8 bases; bases outside gene matches: 5. Per the germline V gene, CDR1 is SGHRS and CDR2 is YFSETQ. The CDR3 totals 13 residues. The variable domain in full, completed from reference TRBV5-1 and TRBJ2-1, reads KAGVTQTPRYLIKTRGQQVTLSCSPISGHRSVSWYQQTPGQGLQFLFEYFSETQRNKGNFPGRFSGRQFSNSRSEMNVSTLELGDSALYLCASSSFTGDEQFFGPGTRLTVL.

The chain couples TRBV7-3 to TRBJ1-1, with D uncertain. The V gene's germline CDR1 is SGHTA and CDR2 FQGTGA. This CDR3 contains 15 residues. V lost 5 bases to trimming and J lost 1 base, with 14 bases between them. The DNA for the CDR3 is TGTGCCAGCAGCCCCTCCGGTGCGAGGAACACTGAAGCTTTCTTT. Its protein product is CASSPSGARNTEAFF.

As DNA, the CDR3 is TGTGCCAGCAGCTTAACCGGGACCAAACCCGGGGAGCTGTTTTTT. Translated, it gives CASSLTGTKPGELFF. The rearrangement links TRBV7-3 to TRBJ2-2, with D perhaps being TRBD1 or TRBD2 (5 bases each). Germline V gene lookup returns CDR1 SGHTA and CDR2 FQGTGA. The CDR3 sequence is 15 residues long. V was trimmed by 0 bases and J by 6 bases, leaving 11 bases between them.

The V and J genes are TRBV5-1 and TRBJ2-1; D is perhaps TRBD2 (5 bases). V lost 0 bases to trimming and J lost 10 bases, with 14 bases between them. This CDR3 has 14 residues. CDR1 and CDR2 from the germline V gene are SGHRS and YFSETQ. This CDR3 reads CASSLGLALGEQFF. The CDR3 DNA is TGCGCCAGCAGCTTGGGTCTAGCATTGGGGGAGCAGTTCTTC.

This clonotype has more than one count but fewer than ten. This chain joins TRBV28 and TRBJ1-5; 10 nucleotides align to TRBD1. Germline CDR1 and CDR2: MDHEN and SYDVKM. The CDR3 is 15 amino acids. V lost 6 bases, J lost 4 bases, and 6 bases stayed unmatched. The chain's CDR3 is CASRSGGQGNQPQHF. The CDR3 nucleotides read TGTGCCAGCAGATCCGGGGGACAGGGGAATCAGCCCCAGCATTTT.

This chain joins TRBV12-3 or TRBV12-4 and TRBJ2-1, with no clear D. This CDR3 contains 14 residues. Trimming cost V 4 bases and J 8 bases, with 15 bases left between them. As DNA, the CDR3 is TGTGCCAGCAGTTCAGACCCGAACCCGGATGAGCAGTTCTTC. Protein product: CASSSDPNPDEQFF.

In this sample, this clonotype turned up once. This rearrangement joins TRBV5-1 to TRBJ2-5; 7 nucleotides line up with TRBD1. The CDR3 is 15 amino acids. V dropped 3 bases and J dropped 2; count of bases not matched to a gene: 7. In germline, CDR1 is SGHRS, CDR2 YFSETQ. CDR3: CASSSLTGFQETQYF. CDR3 DNA: TGCGCCAGCAGCTCGCTGACAGGGTTTCAAGAGACCCAGTACTTC.

V is TRBV7-9 and J is TRBJ2-2, with D perhaps TRBD2 (5 bases). CDR3 length equals 13 residues. Germline CDR1 reads SEHNR; CDR2 reads FQNEAQ (reference sequence). Deletions cut 7 bases from V and 4 bases from J, with 10 bases between. CDR3 amino acids: CASNPGTTGELFF. The CDR3 DNA follows: TGTGCCAGCAACCCGGGAACCACCGGGGAGCTGTTTTTT.

This chain links TRBV7-9 with TRBJ2-1, with D possibly TRBD1 on 5 matching bases. Trimming removed 1 base from V and 1 base from J, with 8 bases in between. Per germline, CDR1 SEHNR and CDR2 FQNEAQ (reference sequence). The CDR3 sequence is 15 residues long. The DNA for the CDR3 is TGTGCCAGCAGCTTAGGGGGCAGGTCCTACAATGAGCAGTTCTTC. Translation gives CASSLGGRSYNEQFF.

The rearrangement links TRBV11-2 to TRBJ2-1; weak D call: TRBD2 (6 bases). Germline CDR1 reads SGHAT; CDR2 reads FQNNGV. The CDR3 totals 16 residues. Trimming pared 1 base from V and 1 base from J, leaving 11 bases between. CDR3 loop: CASSLAPGVSYNEQFF. DNA for the CDR3: TGTGCCAGCAGCTTAGCTCCGGGAGTATCCTACAATGAGCAGTTCTTC. The full variable domain, its missing parts supplied by reference TRBV11-2 and TRBJ2-1, is EAGVAQSPRYKIIEKRQSVAFWCNPISGHATLYWYQQILGQGPKLLIQFQNNGVVDDSQLPKDRFSAERLKGVDSTLKIQPAKLEDSAVYLCASSLAPGVSYNEQFFGPGTRLTVL.

This clonotype was recorded a few times. V gene TRBV9 combines with J gene TRBJ2-5, with 9 bases aligning to TRBD2. Looked up from germline, CDR1 is SGDLS and CDR2 is YYNGEE. Trimming at V came to 0 bases and at J to 7 bases, leaving 4 bases not matched to a gene. This CDR3 spans 14 amino acids. CDR3 bases: TGTGCCAGCAGCGTAGTTGAAGCGGGAGGGACCCAGTACTTC. It is translated as CASSVVEAGGTQYF.

The chain links TRBV2 to TRBJ2-3, with D perhaps matching TRBD1 or TRBD2 (6 bases each). The CDR3 loop spans 15 amino acids. The germline CDR1 and CDR2 sequences are SNHLY and FYNNEI. Trimming took 7 bases from V and 3 from J, leaving 17 bases between them. CDR3 in amino acids: CASTFRGGTTDTQYF. CDR3 in DNA: TGTGCCAGCACCTTTCGAGGGGGGACGACAGATACGCAGTATTTT. Together with reference TRBV2 and TRBJ2-3, the CDR3 gives the full variable domain: EPEVTQTPSHQVTQMGQEVILRCVPISNHLYFYWYRQILGQKVEFLVSFYNNEISEKSEIFDDQFSVERPDGSNFTLKIRSTKLEDSAMYFCASTFRGGTTDTQYFGPGTRLTVL.

This clonotype has a handful of counts. The chain couples TRBV11-2 to TRBJ2-2; 7 bases match TRBD1. This CDR3 spans 16 amino acids. Germline V lookup: CDR1 SGHAT, CDR2 FQNNGV. Trimming removed 2 bases from V and 5 bases from J; junction bases left unmatched: 8. CDR3 protein: CASSLTGQLPTGELFF. The CDR3 DNA follows: TGTGCCAGCAGCTTAACGGGACAGCTTCCTACCGGGGAGCTGTTTTTT.

This clonotype was observed at least ten times. This chain links TRBV29-1 with TRBJ2-7, with no clear D. The CDR3 has 12 amino acids. Germline V lookup: CDR1 SQVTM, CDR2 ANQGSEA. V was clipped by 4 bases and J by 2 bases, with 9 bases between them. The CDR3 is CSVGHFTYEQYF. The CDR3 bases are TGCAGCGTTGGACATTTCACCTACGAGCAGTACTTC.

This chain uses TRBV7-2 with TRBJ1-1; D is uncertain. Trimming took off 8 bases at V and 1 base at J, with 8 bases between the two ends. The V gene's germline CDR1 is SGHTA and CDR2 FQGNSA. This CDR3 spans 12 amino acids. DNA of the CDR3: TGTGCCAGCGGCAGGACGAACACTGAAGCTTTCTTT. As protein: CASGRTNTEAFF.

The chain links TRBV24-1 to TRBJ2-3; 7 nucleotides line up with TRBD2. Per the germline V gene, CDR1 is KGHDR and CDR2 is SFDVKD. The CDR3 has 17 amino acids. V was clipped by 3 bases and J by 0 bases; unmatched bases: 8. This CDR3 is CATSDPAGALSTDTQYF. As DNA, the CDR3 is TGTGCCACCAGTGATCCGGCGGGAGCCCTTAGCACAGATACGCAGTATTTT.

This rearrangement joins TRBV20-1 to TRBJ1-1; D gene unclear. CDR3 length: 15 amino acids. Trimming took off 7 bases at V and 0 bases at J, with 18 bases between the two ends. Germline CDR1 is DFQATT and CDR2 is SNEGSKA (reference sequence). As DNA, the CDR3 is TGCAGTGGGATAACGGTTGGTAAGGTGAACACTGAAGCTTTCTTT. Its translation is CSGITVGKVNTEAFF.

This clonotype was seen repeatedly, ten times or more. The chain has TRBV5-1 and TRBJ2-1; 10 nucleotides line up with TRBD2. The CDR3 has 15 residues. V trimming: 6 bases; J trimming: 4 bases; junction bases outside the gene matches: 7. Per germline, CDR1 SGHRS and CDR2 YFSETQ. The CDR3 sequence: CASNRGTSAYNEQFF. The CDR3 DNA reads TGCGCCAGCAACCGAGGGACTAGCGCTTACAATGAGCAGTTCTTC.

This clonotype was detected only a few times. The chain uses TRBV6-1 and TRBJ2-7, with 10 bases aligning to TRBD1. Germline CDR1 is MNHNS and CDR2 is SASEGT. The CDR3 contains 15 residues. Trimming removed 7 bases from V and 1 base from J; junction bases left unmatched: 7. The DNA for the CDR3 is TGTGCCAGCACCCCCAGGACAGGGGGTTCCTACGAGCAGTACTTC. Protein product: CASTPRTGGSYEQYF.

The rearrangement joins TRBV7-3 to TRBJ2-5; D may be TRBD2 (5 bases). The CDR3 spans 13 residues. Deletions cut 2 bases from V and 9 bases from J, with 13 bases between. The V gene's germline CDR1 is SGHTA and CDR2 FQGTGA. Here the CDR3 DNA reads TGTGCCAGCAGCTTATTACCCGGGGTGGCCCAGTACTTC. Protein product: CASSLLPGVAQYF.

The rearrangement joins TRBV5-1 to TRBJ2-1; TRBD2 aligns across 10 bases. The CDR3 has 15 amino acids. CDR1 is SGHRS, CDR2 YFSETQ, per germline. Unmatched junction bases numbered 7, after V lost 3 bases and J lost 7 bases. CDR3 sequence: CASSSGLADRNEQFF. The CDR3 DNA reads TGCGCCAGCAGCTCTGGACTAGCGGACAGGAATGAGCAGTTCTTC. Variable domain in full (rest from reference TRBV5-1 and TRBJ2-1): KAGVTQTPRYLIKTRGQQVTLSCSPISGHRSVSWYQQTPGQGLQFLFEYFSETQRNKGNFPGRFSGRQFSNSRSEMNVSTLELGDSALYLCASSSGLADRNEQFFGPGTRLTVL.

The genes are TRBV12-3 or TRBV12-4 and TRBJ2-7; D is uncertain. Between the trimmed V and J ends, which lost 2 bases and 3 bases, there was a span of 11 bases. CDR3 size: 14 residues. The CDR3 loop reads CASSLQAVYYEQYF. CDR3 coding DNA: TGTGCCAGCAGTTTACAGGCCGTGTACTACGAGCAGTACTTC.

This chain connects TRBV3-1 to TRBJ1-1, with unresolved D. The CDR3 runs to 14 residues. Germline CDR1 and CDR2: LGHDT and YNNKEL (reference sequence). V was cut by 4 bases and J by 1 base, with 10 bases left in between. In DNA form, the CDR3 reads TGTGCCAGCAGCCCGCTTCAGGAGAACACTGAAGCTTTCTTT. Translated, it gives CASSPLQENTEAFF.

There are a few counts of this clonotype. The V call is TRBV7-9, the J call TRBJ2-5; D is perhaps TRBD1 (6 bases). Looked up from germline, CDR1 is SEHNR and CDR2 is FQNEAQ (reference sequence). The length of the CDR3 is 13 residues. Trimming removed 6 bases at V and 5 bases at J, with 13 bases between. In DNA form, the CDR3 reads TGTGCCAGCAGGAGCACCCAGGGGGAGACCCAGTACTTC. It translates to CASRSTQGETQYF.

This clonotype was detected only a few times. The chain recombines TRBV20-1 with TRBJ2-7, with D possibly TRBD1 on 6 matching bases. CDR3 length equals 12 residues. Trimming removed 5 bases at V and 6 bases at J, with 14 bases between. From germline, CDR1 is DFQATT and CDR2 SNEGSKA (reference sequence). CDR3 protein: CSASQGLTEQYF. The CDR3 nucleotides are TGCAGTGCTTCACAGGGTCTGACCGAGCAGTACTTC.

The chain combines TRBV10-3 with TRBJ2-3; 11 bases fit TRBD2. CDR3 length: 16 residues. Looked up from germline, CDR1 is ENHRY and CDR2 is SYGVKD. V was clipped by 4 bases and J by 2 bases; unmatched bases: 5. The CDR3 sequence is CAISALAGANTDTQYF. As DNA, the CDR3 is TGTGCCATCAGTGCACTAGCGGGAGCGAACACAGATACGCAGTATTTT.